This T cell receptor beta chain was recovered during a study of T cell responses to AZD1222 COVID-19 vaccine. For this clone: Its antigen is not known.

The CDR3 runs to 16 residues. Trimming cost V 5 bases and J 5 bases; bases outside gene matches: 11. Germline CDR1 is LNHDA and CDR2 is SQIVND (reference sequence). General study points: Females made up more of the donors, who were largely white British, and clonal diversity may have come out too low. Epitopes outside B.1.351 and B.1.1.7 mutated regions reportedly drew nearly half of spike TCRs. Elevations in Spike-specific TCR breadth and depth followed administration of two AZD1222 doses. Repertoires were collected only later (after the peak T cell response had occurred).

The protocol was immunoSEQ multiplex PCR, while the TCRdb copy is restricted to in-frame clones and leaves out a portion. In the table there are about 200,000 clones, roughly 94% of which are singletons. The source was peripheral blood, collected 28 days after the second dose of the MenACWY control vaccine. The chain uses TRBV19 and TRBJ2-2; 7 nucleotides agree with TRBD1. The receptor comes from an adult who received the MenACWY meningococcal vaccine as a control. This chain's CDR3 is CASSFTTGSPTGELFF. As DNA, the CDR3 is TGTGCCAGTAGTTTCACGACAGGGTCTCCTACCGGGGAGCTGTTTTTT.